The clone carrying this T cell receptor (beta chain) was picked up a small number of times. Its antigen is undetermined. CDR1 and CDR2 from the germline V gene are SGHKS and YYEKEE (reference sequence). CDR3 length: 13 residues. V was clipped by 0 bases and J by 2 bases, with 6 bases between them. The sample is drawn from a study of T cell repertoires in cytomegalovirus infection. TCRdb called the reads again in MiXCR, with one record for every CDR3 protein. The sample lists 550,000 to 850,000 distinct CDR3 sequences; around 32% were seen once. This sequence originates from a human donor in good health (CMV status not recorded). Some clones in this sample may be carry-over from other donors' samples. The gene calls are TRBV5-5 and TRBJ2-7, with D hard to call. The input for sequencing was cultured PBMCs, taken from culture after CMV antigen stimulation. The CDR3 loop reads CASSLGMTYEQYF. The CDR3 coding sequence is TGTGCCAGCAGCTTGGGGATGACCTACGAGCAGTACTTC.